This TCR beta chain was captured by sequencing in a study of cytomegalovirus exposure and HLA in healthy donors. Primers included in the PCR were 60 Vbeta and 13 Jbeta primers. Some clones are missing from TCRdb's copy, which holds only in-frame ones; the method was immunoSEQ multiplex PCR. Here the sample spans more than 95,000 clones, 80% being singletons. The sample holds one count of this clone. Germline V gene data show CDR1 as SGHRS and CDR2 as YFSETQ. The V gene end was trimmed by 4 bases and the J gene end by 0 bases; junction bases not matched to a gene: 14. This CDR3 has 18 residues. The receptor was isolated from a man younger than 40 in good health and CMV-seropositive. The chain joins TRBV5-1 to TRBJ1-1, with TRBD1 identical over 8 bases. The sequenced sample consisted of PBMCs. DNA for the CDR3: TGCGCCAGCAGCCGACGCAGGGGGCGCGATTTAATGAACACTGAAGCTTTCTTT. Amino acids: CASSRRRGRDLMNTEAFF.